This T cell receptor beta chain comes out of a study of persistence of HIV-infected CD4 T cells. Sequencing used immunoSEQ version 4 in survey mode. This table comes from immunoSEQ multiplex PCR, and its TCRdb copy is limited to in-frame clones, with some not included. The sample lists just over 7,500 clones, around 67% occurring once. The V end lost 2 bases, the J end lost 0 bases, and 13 bases lay between the germline ends. This CDR3 has 16 residues. CDR1 is MNHEY and CDR2 is SMNVEV in the germline V gene (reference sequence). Concerning this clone itself: As yet, its antigen is unknown.

Lysates of CMV-infected fibroblasts at approximately 9.6 ug/mL stimulated these cells. Sorting of responding CD4+ T cells relied on upregulated CD40 ligand together with CD69. The origin of this receptor is an adult man with HIV who was CMV-seropositive. The gene calls are TRBV27 and TRBJ2-5, with D possibly TRBD2 on 7 matching bases. The sample here was CD4+ T cells sorted from PBMCs after roughly 18-hour stimulation, taken from a patient who received antiretroviral therapy. DNA for the CDR3: TGTGCCAGCAGTTTAAAAGGGAGGGGGGACCAAGAGACCCAGTACTTC. It is translated as CASSLKGRGDQETQYF.